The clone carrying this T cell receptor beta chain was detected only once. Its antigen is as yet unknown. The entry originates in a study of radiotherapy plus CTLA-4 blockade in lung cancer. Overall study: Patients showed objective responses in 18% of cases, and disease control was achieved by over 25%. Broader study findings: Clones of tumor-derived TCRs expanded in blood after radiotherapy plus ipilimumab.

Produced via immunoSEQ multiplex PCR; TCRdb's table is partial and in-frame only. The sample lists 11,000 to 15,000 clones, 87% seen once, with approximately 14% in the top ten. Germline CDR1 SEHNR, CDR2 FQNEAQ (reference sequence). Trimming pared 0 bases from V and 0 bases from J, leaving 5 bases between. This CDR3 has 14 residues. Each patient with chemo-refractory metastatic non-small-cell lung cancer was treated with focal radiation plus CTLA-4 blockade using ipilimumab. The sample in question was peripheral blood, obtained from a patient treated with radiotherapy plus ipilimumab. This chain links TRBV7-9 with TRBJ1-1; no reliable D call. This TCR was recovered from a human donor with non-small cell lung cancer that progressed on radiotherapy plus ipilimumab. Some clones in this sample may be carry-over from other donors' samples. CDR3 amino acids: CASSLAQLNTEAFF. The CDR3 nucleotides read TGTGCCAGCAGCTTAGCACAGTTGAACACTGAAGCTTTCTTT.